Following are 9 T cell receptor beta chains from one sample sequenced in a study of blood T cells in healthy people across ages (dated by TCRdb to between 2015 and 2017). Library preparation was by 5' RACE. Data came from an Illumina HiSeq 2500. A second PCR of 7 to 11 cycles was performed with a sample-barcoded 5' primer and a J-beta primer mix. TCRdb ran its own pipeline on the public reads, namely fastp trimming at Q25 and MiXCR clone calling, and kept in-frame beta chains. Identical CDR3 protein sequences are pooled into one entry, listed with their most common genes and DNA. The sample yields more than 650,000 distinct CDR3 sequences; about 20% were counted once. The top ten clones comprise about 22% of the sample. The material sequenced was blood. These receptors were obtained from a man aged 70-80 years in good health.

V gene TRBV5-1 combines with J gene TRBJ1-3; D gene ambiguous. The ends were cut back, 5 bases at V and 0 bases at J, with 6 bases in the middle. This CDR3 contains 13 residues. CDR1 SGHRS and CDR2 YFSETQ come from the germline V gene. CDR3 nucleotide sequence: TGCGCCAGCAGGGCAGACTCTGGAAACACCATATATTTT. Its protein product is CASRADSGNTIYF.

Many counts were recorded for this clonotype. The V gene is TRBV9, the J gene TRBJ1-4; D is uncertain. V was shortened by 0 bases and J by 5 bases, with 8 bases between the two germline ends. Germline loops: CDR1 SGDLS, CDR2 YYNGEE. This CDR3 spans 14 amino acids. In DNA form, the CDR3 reads TGTGCCAGCAGCGTAGGGGGTTCCAATGAAAAACTGTTTTTT. Encoded protein: CASSVGGSNEKLFF.

This clonotype was detected ten times or more. The chain has TRBV5-1 and TRBJ2-1; no clear D gene. Germline CDR1 is SGHRS and CDR2 is YFSETQ. The germline V and J ends were trimmed by 0 bases and 0 bases, with 13 bases remaining between them. The CDR3 is made up of 17 amino acids. CDR3 region: CASSLGLVRSSYNEQFF. As DNA, the CDR3 is TGCGCCAGCAGCTTGGGGCTAGTACGGAGCTCCTACAATGAGCAGTTCTTC.

This clonotype was picked up a small number of times. The chain joins TRBV2 to TRBJ1-5; TRBD1 matches 10 bases. CDR1 and CDR2 (germline): SNHLY, FYNNEI. J lost 1 base, V lost 6 bases, and 3 bases had no gene match. The CDR3 contains 15 residues. The CDR3 coding sequence is TGTGCCAGCAGGACAGGGGGCAGAAGCAATCAGCCCCAGCATTTT. Translated, it gives CASRTGGRSNQPQHF.

The chain uses TRBV7-2 and TRBJ1-4; 9 bases are a match to TRBD1. CDR1 SGHTA and CDR2 FQGNSA come from the germline V gene. The length of the CDR3 is 14 residues. Trimming at V came to 5 bases and at J to 8 bases, leaving 6 bases not matched to a gene. CDR3 in DNA: TGTGCCAGCAGCCCCACAGGGGGCAGCGAAAAACTGTTTTTT. Protein sequence: CASSPTGGSEKLFF. The full variable domain, its missing parts supplied by reference TRBV7-2 and TRBJ1-4, is GAGVSQSPSNKVTEKGKDVELRCDPISGHTALYWYRQSLGQGLEFLIYFQGNSAPDKSGLPSDRFSAERTGGSVSTLTIQRTQQEDSAVYLCASSPTGGSEKLFFGSGTQLSVL.

V gene TRBV5-1 combines with J gene TRBJ2-1; a possible D gene is TRBD2 (5 bases). In germline, CDR1 is SGHRS, CDR2 YFSETQ. The V end was cut by 0 bases, the J end by 8 bases, with 12 bases between. The CDR3 spans 14 residues. CDR3 in DNA: TGCGCCAGCAGCTTGGATGACGGGGTGTATGAGCAGTTCTTC. Its translation: CASSLDDGVYEQFF.

This clonotype was found a few times. V gene TRBV20-1 combines with J gene TRBJ2-2, with 8 bases matching TRBD1. V lost 6 bases to trimming and J lost 4 bases; unmatched junction nucleotides: 7. This CDR3 is built from 14 residues. Germline CDR1 DFQATT, CDR2 SNEGSKA (reference sequence). CDR3 protein: CSAHRGESTGELFF. In DNA form, the CDR3 reads TGCAGTGCACACAGGGGGGAAAGCACCGGGGAGCTGTTTTTT.

This rearrangement joins TRBV6-6 to TRBJ2-7, with D maybe TRBD2 (6 bases). The CDR3 contains 16 residues. Germline loops: CDR1 MNHNY, CDR2 SVGAGI (reference sequence). The germline V and J ends were trimmed by 1 base and 3 bases, with 16 bases remaining between them. The CDR3 DNA reads as TGTGCCAGCAGTTACTGGCTAGCGCCTAAAAACTACGAGCAGTACTTC. Translation gives CASSYWLAPKNYEQYF.

This clonotype came up a few times. The chain has TRBV3-1 and TRBJ2-4; no definite D call. Germline V lookup: CDR1 LGHDT, CDR2 YNNKEL (reference sequence). The CDR3 consists of 14 residues. The ends were cut back, 3 bases at V and 7 bases at J, with 13 bases in the middle. The CDR3 DNA sequence: TGTGCCAGCAGCCACTTCGAGATCGGGAACATTCAGTACTTC. Protein: CASSHFEIGNIQYF.